A single sample is the source of the 2 T cell receptor beta chains below, sequenced in a study of T-cell memory formation after mild COVID-19. TCRdb fed the 5' RACE reads into MiXCR, producing one record per CDR3 protein. Of tens of thousands of distinct CDR3 sequences in the sample, around 30% were seen once. Sequenced input: PBMCs or a T cell subset sorted from them (not recorded which). The receptors derive from a man younger than 35 who had mild COVID-19 (a few samples of this study predate the infection). Cell type and time point are not known.

This clonotype has only a few counts. This chain joins TRBV4-3 and TRBJ2-5, with D possibly being TRBD2 (5 bases). Germline CDR1 LGHNA, CDR2 YSLEER. This CDR3 contains 14 residues. The V gene lost 4 bases and the J gene lost 4 bases, with 13 bases spanning the gap. The CDR3 nucleotides are TGCGCCAGCAGCCCTGGCCGGGGTCCAGAGACCCAGTACTTC. It translates to CASSPGRGPETQYF.

J is TRBJ2-5 and V is TRBV12-3 or TRBV12-4; D possibly corresponds to TRBD2 (5 bases). V gave up 7 bases and J gave up 9 bases, with 18 bases separating them. This CDR3 is built from 13 residues. The CDR3 here is CASNSDWLGAQYF. DNA for the CDR3: TGTGCCAGCAATTCGGACTGGCTCGGGGCCCAGTACTTC.